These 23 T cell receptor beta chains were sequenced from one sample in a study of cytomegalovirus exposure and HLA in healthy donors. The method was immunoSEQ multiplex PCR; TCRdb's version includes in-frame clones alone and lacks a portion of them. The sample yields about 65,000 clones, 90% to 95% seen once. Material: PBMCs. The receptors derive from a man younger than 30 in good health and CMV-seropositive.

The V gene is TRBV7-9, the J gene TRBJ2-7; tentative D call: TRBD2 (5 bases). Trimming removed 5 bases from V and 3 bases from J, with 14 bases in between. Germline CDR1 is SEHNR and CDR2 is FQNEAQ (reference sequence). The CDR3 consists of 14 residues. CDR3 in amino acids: CASSRAGDNYEQYF. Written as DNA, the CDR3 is TGTGCCAGCAGCCGTGCCGGGGATAACTACGAGCAGTACTTC. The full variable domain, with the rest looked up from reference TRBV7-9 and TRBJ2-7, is DTGVSQNPRHKITKRGQNVTFRCDPISEHNRLYWYRQTLGQGPEFLTYFQNEAQLEKSRLLSDRFSAERPKGSFSTLEIQRTEQGDSAMYLCASSRAGDNYEQYFGPGTRLTVT.

CDR3 coding DNA: TGTGCCAGCAGCCCCCCTGAGGGCTTCTCTAGCACAGATACGCAGTATTTT. Residues: CASSPPEGFSSTDTQYF. The chain joins TRBV9 to TRBJ2-3; possible D gene TRBD2, 5 bases. The CDR3 spans 17 residues. V dropped 4 bases and J dropped 0 bases, with 18 bases sitting between them. The germline CDR1 and CDR2 sequences are SGDLS and YYNGEE.

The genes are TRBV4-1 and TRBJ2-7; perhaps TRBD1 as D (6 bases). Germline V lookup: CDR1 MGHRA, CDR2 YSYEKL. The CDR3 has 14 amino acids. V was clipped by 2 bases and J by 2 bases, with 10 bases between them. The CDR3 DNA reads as TGCGCCAGCAGCCAAAATCGACAGGCCTACGAGCAGTACTTC. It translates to CASSQNRQAYEQYF.

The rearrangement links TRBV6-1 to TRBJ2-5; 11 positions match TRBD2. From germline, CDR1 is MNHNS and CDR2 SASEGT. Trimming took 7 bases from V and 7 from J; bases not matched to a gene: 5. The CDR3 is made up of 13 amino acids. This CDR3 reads CASKGLADGTQYF. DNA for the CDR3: TGTGCCAGCAAGGGACTAGCGGATGGGACCCAGTACTTC.

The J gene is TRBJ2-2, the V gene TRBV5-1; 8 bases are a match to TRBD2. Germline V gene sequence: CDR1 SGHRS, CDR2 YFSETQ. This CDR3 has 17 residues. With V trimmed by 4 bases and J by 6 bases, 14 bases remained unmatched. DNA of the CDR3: TGCGCCAGCAGCATAGTATCGAGCGGGAGCGCGGCCGGGGAGCTGTTTTTT. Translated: CASSIVSSGSAAGELFF.

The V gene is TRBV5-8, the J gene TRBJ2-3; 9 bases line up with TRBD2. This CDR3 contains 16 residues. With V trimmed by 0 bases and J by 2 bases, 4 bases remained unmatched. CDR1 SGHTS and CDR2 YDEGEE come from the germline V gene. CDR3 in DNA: TGTGCCAGCAGCTTGGGCGCTAGCGGGAACACAGATACGCAGTATTTT. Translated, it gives CASSLGASGNTDTQYF.

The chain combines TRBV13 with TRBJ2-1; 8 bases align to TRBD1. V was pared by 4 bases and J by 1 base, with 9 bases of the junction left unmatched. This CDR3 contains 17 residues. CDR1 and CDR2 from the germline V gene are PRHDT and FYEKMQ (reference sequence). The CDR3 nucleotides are TGTGCCAGCAGCTCGAGGACAGGGTCATTATCCTACAATGAGCAGTTCTTC. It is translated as CASSSRTGSLSYNEQFF.

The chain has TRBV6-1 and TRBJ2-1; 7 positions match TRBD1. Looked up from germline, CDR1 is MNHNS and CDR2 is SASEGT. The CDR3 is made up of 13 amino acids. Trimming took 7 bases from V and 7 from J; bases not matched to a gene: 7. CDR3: CASKQGLLNEQFF. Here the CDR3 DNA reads TGTGCCAGCAAACAGGGGTTGTTGAATGAGCAGTTCTTC.

This CDR3 is CASSEGAGETDTQYF. Here the CDR3 DNA reads TGTGCCAGCAGTGAGGGCGCGGGGGAGACAGATACGCAGTATTTT. The V and J genes are TRBV6-4 and TRBJ2-3; 7 bases agree with TRBD2. CDR1 and CDR2 (germline): MRHNA, SNTAGT. The CDR3 consists of 15 residues. V was pared by 3 bases and J by 3 bases, with 6 bases of the junction left unmatched.

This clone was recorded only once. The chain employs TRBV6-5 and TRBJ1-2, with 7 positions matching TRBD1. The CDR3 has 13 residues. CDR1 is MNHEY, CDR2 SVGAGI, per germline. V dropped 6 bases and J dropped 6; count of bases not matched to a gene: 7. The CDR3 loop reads CASRYRQGDGYTF. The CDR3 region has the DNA TGTGCCAGCAGATACAGGCAGGGGGATGGCTACACCTTC.

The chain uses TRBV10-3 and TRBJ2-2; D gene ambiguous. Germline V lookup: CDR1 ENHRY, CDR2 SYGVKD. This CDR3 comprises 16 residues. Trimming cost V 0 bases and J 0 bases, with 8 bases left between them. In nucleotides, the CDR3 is TGTGCCATCAGTGAGTCGCGGCAAGCGAACACCGGGGAGCTGTTTTTT. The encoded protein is CAISESRQANTGELFF.

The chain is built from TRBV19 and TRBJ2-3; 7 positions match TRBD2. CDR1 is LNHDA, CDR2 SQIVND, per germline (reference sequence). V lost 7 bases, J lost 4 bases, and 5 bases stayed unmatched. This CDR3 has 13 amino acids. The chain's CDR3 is CASIEGGSDTQYF. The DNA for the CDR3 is TGTGCCAGTATAGAGGGAGGGTCAGATACGCAGTATTTT.

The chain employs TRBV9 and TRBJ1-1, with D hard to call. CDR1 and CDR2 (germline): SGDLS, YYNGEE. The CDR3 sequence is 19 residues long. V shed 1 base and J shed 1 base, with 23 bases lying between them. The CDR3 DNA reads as TGTGCCAGCAGCGTATCCCCCAACCGGGAGACAATTACGAACACTGAAGCTTTCTTT. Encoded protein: CASSVSPNRETITNTEAFF.

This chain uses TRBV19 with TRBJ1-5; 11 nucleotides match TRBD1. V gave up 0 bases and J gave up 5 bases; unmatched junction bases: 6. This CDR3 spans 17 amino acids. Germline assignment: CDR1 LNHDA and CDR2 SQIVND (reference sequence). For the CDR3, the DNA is TGTGCCAGTAGTATAGAACAGGGGACAGGGGGTCATCAGCCCCAGCATTTT. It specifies CASSIEQGTGGHQPQHF.

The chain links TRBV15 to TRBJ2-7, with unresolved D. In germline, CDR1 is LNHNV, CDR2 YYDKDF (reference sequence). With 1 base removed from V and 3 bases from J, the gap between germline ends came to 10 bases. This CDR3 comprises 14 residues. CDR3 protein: CATSRAESNYEQYF. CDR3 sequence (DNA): TGTGCCACCAGCAGAGCGGAGAGCAACTACGAGCAGTACTTC.

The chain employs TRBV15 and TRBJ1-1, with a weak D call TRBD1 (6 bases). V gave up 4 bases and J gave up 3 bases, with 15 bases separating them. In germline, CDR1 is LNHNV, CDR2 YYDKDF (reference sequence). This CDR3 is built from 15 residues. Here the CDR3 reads CATSTRTVRDTEAFF. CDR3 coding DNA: TGTGCCACCAGCACCCGGACAGTTCGGGACACTGAAGCTTTCTTT.

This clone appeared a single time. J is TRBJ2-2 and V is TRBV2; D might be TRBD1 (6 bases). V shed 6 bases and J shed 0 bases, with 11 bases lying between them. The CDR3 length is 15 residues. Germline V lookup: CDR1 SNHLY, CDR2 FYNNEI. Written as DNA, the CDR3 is TGTGCCAGCAGCCTACAGGGAGCGAACACCGGGGAGCTGTTTTTT. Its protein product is CASSLQGANTGELFF.

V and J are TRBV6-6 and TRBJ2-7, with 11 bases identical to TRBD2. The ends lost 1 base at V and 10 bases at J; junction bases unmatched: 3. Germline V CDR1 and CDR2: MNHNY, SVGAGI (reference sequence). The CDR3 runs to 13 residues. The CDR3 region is CASSYLAGGPQYF. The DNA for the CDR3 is TGTGCCAGCAGTTACTTAGCGGGAGGGCCTCAGTACTTC.

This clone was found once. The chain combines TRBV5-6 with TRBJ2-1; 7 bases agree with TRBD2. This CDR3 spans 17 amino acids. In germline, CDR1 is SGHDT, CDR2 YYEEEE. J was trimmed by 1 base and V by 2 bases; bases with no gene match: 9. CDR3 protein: CASSFLQREVSYNEQFF. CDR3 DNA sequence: TGTGCCAGCAGCTTCCTCCAACGGGAGGTATCCTACAATGAGCAGTTCTTC.

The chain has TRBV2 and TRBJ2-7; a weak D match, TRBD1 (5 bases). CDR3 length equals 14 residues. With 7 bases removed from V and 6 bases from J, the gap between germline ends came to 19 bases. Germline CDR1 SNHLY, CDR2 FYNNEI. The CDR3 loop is CASTSGAGLGEQYF. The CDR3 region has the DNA TGTGCCAGCACTTCGGGTGCAGGGTTGGGCGAGCAGTACTTC.

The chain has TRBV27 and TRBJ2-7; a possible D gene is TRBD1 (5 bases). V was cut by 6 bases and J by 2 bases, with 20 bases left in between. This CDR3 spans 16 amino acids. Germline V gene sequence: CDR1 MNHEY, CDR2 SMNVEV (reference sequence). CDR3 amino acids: CASRGSTTGFAYEQYF. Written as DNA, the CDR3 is TGTGCCAGCAGAGGAAGCACAACAGGTTTCGCCTACGAGCAGTACTTC.

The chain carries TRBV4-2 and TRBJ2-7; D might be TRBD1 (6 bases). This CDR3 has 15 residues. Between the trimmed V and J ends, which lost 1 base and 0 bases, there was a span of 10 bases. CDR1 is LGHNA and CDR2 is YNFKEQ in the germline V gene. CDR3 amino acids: CASSQGDRSSYEQYF. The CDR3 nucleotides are TGTGCCAGCAGCCAAGGAGACAGGAGCTCCTACGAGCAGTACTTC.

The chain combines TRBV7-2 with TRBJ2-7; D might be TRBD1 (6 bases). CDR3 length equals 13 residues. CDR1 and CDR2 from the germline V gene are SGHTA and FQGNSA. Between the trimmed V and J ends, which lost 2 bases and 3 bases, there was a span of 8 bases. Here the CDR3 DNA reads TGTGCCAGCAGCTTAACGGACAGCTACGAGCAGTACTTC. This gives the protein CASSLTDSYEQYF.